Listed here are 22 T cell receptor beta chains from one sample, sequenced in a study of blood T cell repertoires in COVID-19. Method: immunoSEQ multiplex PCR; TCRdb's copy keeps in-frame clones and lacks some. The sample shows over 300,000 clones, approximately 90% of them seen only once. Source material: PBMCs or T cells enriched from blood (not recorded which). The receptors originated from a woman aged 25 to 39 with acute COVID-19.

The J gene is TRBJ2-1, the V gene TRBV5-1; D gene uncertain. CDR1 and CDR2 from the germline V gene are SGHRS and YFSETQ. The V and J ends lost 0 bases and 7 bases respectively, with 14 bases between them. There are 15 residues in the CDR3. The CDR3 is CASSLDGSSWNEQFF. The CDR3 nucleotides are TGCGCCAGCAGCTTGGACGGGTCGTCTTGGAATGAGCAGTTCTTC.

V and J are TRBV19 and TRBJ2-7, with D possibly being TRBD2 (7 bases). V was shortened by 3 bases and J by 2 bases, with 14 bases between the two germline ends. The CDR3 is made up of 15 amino acids. Germline V gene sequence: CDR1 LNHDA, CDR2 SQIVND (reference sequence). CDR3 in DNA: TGTGCCAGTAGTATGGGGGGGGCCCCGACCTACGAGCAGTACTTC. The encoded protein is CASSMGGAPTYEQYF.

The chain couples TRBV5-1 to TRBJ2-7, with D perhaps matching TRBD2 (6 bases). The length of the CDR3 is 15 residues. CDR1 is SGHRS, CDR2 YFSETQ, per germline. Between the trimmed V and J ends, which lost 3 bases and 5 bases, there was a span of 18 bases. CDR3 nucleotide sequence: TGCGCCAGCAGCTCGGGACTGGATTCGGGGCACGAGCAGTACTTC. Translation: CASSSGLDSGHEQYF.

The CDR3, as DNA: TGCAGCGCGGGGACAGGTTTTAGTAACACCATATATTTT. The encoded protein is CSAGTGFSNTIYF. This chain links TRBV29-1 with TRBJ1-3, with TRBD1 matching over 8 bases. This CDR3 region has 13 residues. The junction had 9 bases not matched to a gene; V was cut back by 7 bases and J by 7 bases. Germline V gives CDR1 SQVTM, CDR2 ANQGSEA.

CDR3 residues: CASSKFSGGLNEQFF. The CDR3 DNA reads TGTGCCAGCAGCAAGTTTAGCGGGGGGTTGAATGAGCAGTTCTTC. The chain recombines TRBV5-4 with TRBJ2-1, with 10 bases fitting TRBD2. The CDR3 runs 15 residues. J gave up 7 bases and V 4 bases, and 8 bases lay outside the gene matches. The germline gives CDR1 SGHNT, CDR2 YYREEE (reference sequence).

This chain joins TRBV7-2 and TRBJ2-2; D perhaps matches TRBD2 (5 bases). This CDR3 comprises 16 residues. CDR1 and CDR2 from the germline V gene are SGHTA and FQGNSA. Trimming cost V 4 bases and J 1 base, with 13 bases left between them. CDR3 DNA sequence: TGTGCCAGCAGCTCCCCCCGGGGTCAGAACACCGGGGAGCTGTTTTTT. This sequence encodes CASSSPRGQNTGELFF.

The genes are TRBV5-1 and TRBJ1-2, with a possible D match to TRBD1 (6 bases). This CDR3 region has 13 residues. CDR1 is SGHRS and CDR2 is YFSETQ in the germline V gene. V gave up 0 bases and J gave up 8 bases, with 11 bases separating them. The CDR3 spells CASSLAGVRGYTF. In DNA form, the CDR3 reads TGCGCCAGCAGCTTGGCAGGGGTTCGCGGCTACACCTTC.

This chain uses TRBV19 with TRBJ2-7; 7 nucleotides align to TRBD1. The CDR3 length is 14 residues. J gave up 1 base and V 5 bases, and 5 bases lay outside the gene matches. Per germline, CDR1 LNHDA and CDR2 SQIVND (reference sequence). The CDR3 spells CASSFTGASYEQYF. CDR3 bases: TGTGCCAGTAGTTTTACAGGGGCGTCCTACGAGCAGTACTTC.

V gene TRBV9 combines with J gene TRBJ2-2; 7 nucleotides agree with TRBD1. CDR3 length: 14 amino acids. The germline gives CDR1 SGDLS, CDR2 YYNGEE. J lost 4 bases, V lost 4 bases, and 4 bases had no gene match. The CDR3 coding sequence is TGTGCCAGCAGCACCGACAGGGTCACCGGGGAGCTGTTTTTT. Translated: CASSTDRVTGELFF.

A remark on this clone: Other DNA sequences from this sample encode an identical CDR3 as well. The chain joins TRBV5-1 to TRBJ2-3; TRBD2 matches 15 bases. V shed 3 bases, J shed 3 bases, and the junction held 2 bases outside the gene matches. Germline CDR1 SGHRS, CDR2 YFSETQ. The CDR3 runs to 16 residues. CDR3 coding DNA: TGCGCCAGCAGCTCTGGACTAGCGGGGGGGACAGATACGCAGTATTTT. As protein: CASSSGLAGGTDTQYF.

The chain employs TRBV6-2 or TRBV6-3 and TRBJ2-5; no clear D. Per germline, CDR1 MNHEY and CDR2 SVGEGT. The CDR3 sequence is 13 residues long. V gave up 6 bases and J gave up 3 bases, with 11 bases separating them. CDR3: CASSADTKETQYF. The DNA of the CDR3 is TGTGCCAGCAGCGCCGACACCAAAGAGACCCAGTACTTC.

This chain joins TRBV4-1 and TRBJ2-7, with D uncertain. CDR1 and CDR2 from the germline V gene are MGHRA and YSYEKL. With 2 bases removed from V and 0 bases from J, the gap between germline ends came to 8 bases. The CDR3 consists of 14 residues. CDR3 in amino acids: CASSQRQSSYEQYF. CDR3 nucleotides: TGCGCCAGCAGCCAAAGACAAAGCTCCTACGAGCAGTACTTC.

On this clone itself: This same CDR3 is encoded by further DNA sequences in the sample. This CDR3 is CASSFRGAGELFF. The CDR3 bases are TGTGCCAGCAGTTTCAGGGGCGCCGGGGAGCTGTTTTTT. The chain joins TRBV27 to TRBJ2-2; tentative D call: TRBD1 (6 bases). Looked up from germline, CDR1 is MNHEY and CDR2 is SMNVEV (reference sequence). The CDR3 runs to 13 residues. V was cut by 3 bases and J by 6 bases, with 8 bases left in between.

The V and J genes are TRBV10-3 and TRBJ1-1; D possibly corresponds to TRBD1 (5 bases). The CDR3 is made up of 13 amino acids. The V gene's germline CDR1 is ENHRY and CDR2 SYGVKD. V was trimmed by 3 bases and J by 2 bases, leaving 7 bases between them. CDR3 amino acids: CAISEGVNTEAFF. CDR3 in DNA: TGTGCCATCAGTGAAGGGGTTAACACTGAAGCTTTCTTT.

As for this clone: A read error may produce the germline difference seen at one junction end. V and J are TRBV4-3 and TRBJ1-4; D possibly corresponds to TRBD1 (6 bases). Germline CDR1 reads LGHNA; CDR2 reads YSLEER. The CDR3 sequence is 18 residues long. The CDR3 loop is CASSQELYIRQVNGKLFF. The CDR3 DNA is TGCGCCAGCAGCCAAGAACTTTATATTCGACAGGTGAATGGAAAACTGTTTTTT.

The CDR3 nucleotides are TGTGCCAGCAGCGGACAGGGGGAGTTGGGCTACACCTTC. Translated: CASSGQGELGYTF. V usage is TRBV9 and J usage is TRBJ1-2; 9 nucleotides align to TRBD1. J lost 8 bases, V lost 3 bases, and 5 bases had no gene match. The CDR3 has 13 residues. Germline CDR1 and CDR2: SGDLS and YYNGEE.

V and J are TRBV5-1 and TRBJ1-6, with 8 bases that match TRBD1. V lost 0 bases and J lost 10; bases outside the gene matches: 9. This CDR3 contains 16 residues. Germline V gene data show CDR1 as SGHRS and CDR2 as YFSETQ. CDR3 bases: TGCGCCAGCAGCTTGGCCGCAGGGGGCATGGGATCACCCCTCCACTTT. Translation: CASSLAAGGMGSPLHF.

This clone was observed a single time. The genes are TRBV30 and TRBJ1-6, with a weak D call TRBD1 (5 bases). The CDR3 is 14 residues long. CDR1 and CDR2 (germline): GTSNPN, SVGIG (reference sequence). The V gene lost 7 bases and the J gene lost 7 bases, with 17 bases spanning the gap. CDR3 in DNA: TGTGCCTCCCACCGGGGGGGAGGGAATTCACCCCTCCACTTT. This encodes CASHRGGGNSPLHF.

The rearrangement joins TRBV19 to TRBJ1-3; D is ambiguous. Looked up from germline, CDR1 is LNHDA and CDR2 is SQIVND (reference sequence). Deletions cut 4 bases from V and 1 base from J, with 11 bases between. The CDR3 runs to 15 residues. CDR3 amino acids: CASSTRLGSGNTIYF. The CDR3 DNA reads TGTGCCAGTAGTACCCGACTAGGGTCTGGAAACACCATATATTTT.

The V call is TRBV5-5, the J call TRBJ2-7, with D perhaps TRBD2 (5 bases). Germline CDR1 and CDR2: SGHKS and YYEKEE (reference sequence). Trimming removed 1 base at V and 4 bases at J, with 9 bases between. The CDR3 spans 13 residues. The DNA of the CDR3 is TGTGCCAGCAGCTTGCGTAGCGAGTACGAGCAGTACTTC. This codes for CASSLRSEYEQYF.

This clone was seen once. The chain carries TRBV12-3 or TRBV12-4 and TRBJ1-2; no clear D. Trimming removed 10 bases from V and 7 bases from J, with 13 bases in between. The CDR3 spans 11 residues. CDR3 loop: CATTSLLGYTF. DNA of the CDR3: TGTGCCACCACGAGCCTTCTTGGCTACACCTTC.

The V call is TRBV7-9, the J call TRBJ1-1, with 10 bases that match TRBD1. V shed 5 bases and J 5 bases; nucleotides not matched to a gene: 11. In germline, CDR1 is SEHNR, CDR2 FQNEAQ (reference sequence). The CDR3 has 16 amino acids. The CDR3 protein is CASSGPGQGTGTEAFF. The CDR3 DNA sequence: TGTGCCAGCAGCGGCCCGGGACAGGGGACGGGAACTGAAGCTTTCTTT.